This record looks at one TCR beta chain sequence and its context. Its antigen is still unknown. These data originate in a study of T cell responses to AZD1222 COVID-19 vaccine. TCRdb's table, derived via immunoSEQ multiplex PCR, lists solely in-frame clones and lacks some. Among 200,000 to 250,000 clones listed, around 94% were seen once. Trimming removed 1 base from V and 2 bases from J, with 12 bases in between. Germline CDR1 reads SEHNR; CDR2 reads FQNEAQ (reference sequence). The CDR3 spans 15 residues. Study-level points and caveats: Vaccine-associated CD4 TCRs spanned spike, dominant at 160-218 and 743-854. No repertoire was sampled before or during the peak T cell response, only after it. Most donors were white British and more were female, and clonal diversity was possibly underestimated. Spike-specific TCR breadth and depth were elevated following two AZD1222 doses.

The V gene is TRBV7-9, the J gene TRBJ2-7; D unclear. The receptor was derived from an adult who received the MenACWY meningococcal vaccine as a control. The sequences come from peripheral blood, collected 28 days after the second dose of the MenACWY control vaccine. The CDR3 reads CASSLEAVLTYEQYF. DNA of the CDR3: TGTGCCAGCAGCTTAGAGGCAGTACTCACCTACGAGCAGTACTTC.